The subject of this entry is one T cell receptor beta chain. This entry belongs to a study of blood T cell repertoires in COVID-19. Study information: Material from acute and convalescent COVID-19 was sourced from the United States, Italy and Spain.

Enrollees, about 18 to 89 years old, lived in some 24 US areas. What the recovered Cohort 3 donors had was two negative PCRs, clearance, or symptom resolution. CDR3 length: 13 residues. CDR1 KGHSH and CDR2 LQKENI come from the germline V gene. Unmatched junction bases numbered 1, after V lost 4 bases and J lost 7 bases. Generated by immunoSEQ multiplex PCR, the TCRdb table keeps only in-frame clones and is missing some. In the table there are almost 250,000 clones, 85% to 90% of which are singletons. V is TRBV18 and J is TRBJ1-6; TRBD1 matches 7 bases. The origin of this receptor is a woman in her twenties or thirties who had recovered from COVID-19. Sequenced sample: PBMCs or T cells enriched from blood (not recorded which). The CDR3 DNA follows: TGTGCCAGCTCACAGGGACAGAATTCACCCCTCCACTTT. Residues: CASSQGQNSPLHF. The complete variable domain, with remaining parts taken from reference TRBV18 and TRBJ1-6, reads NAGVMQNPRHLVRRRGQEARLRCSPMKGHSHVYWYRQLPEEGLKFMVYLQKENIIDESGMPKERFSAEFPKEGPSILRIQQVVRGDSAAYFCASSQGQNSPLHFGNGTRLTVT.